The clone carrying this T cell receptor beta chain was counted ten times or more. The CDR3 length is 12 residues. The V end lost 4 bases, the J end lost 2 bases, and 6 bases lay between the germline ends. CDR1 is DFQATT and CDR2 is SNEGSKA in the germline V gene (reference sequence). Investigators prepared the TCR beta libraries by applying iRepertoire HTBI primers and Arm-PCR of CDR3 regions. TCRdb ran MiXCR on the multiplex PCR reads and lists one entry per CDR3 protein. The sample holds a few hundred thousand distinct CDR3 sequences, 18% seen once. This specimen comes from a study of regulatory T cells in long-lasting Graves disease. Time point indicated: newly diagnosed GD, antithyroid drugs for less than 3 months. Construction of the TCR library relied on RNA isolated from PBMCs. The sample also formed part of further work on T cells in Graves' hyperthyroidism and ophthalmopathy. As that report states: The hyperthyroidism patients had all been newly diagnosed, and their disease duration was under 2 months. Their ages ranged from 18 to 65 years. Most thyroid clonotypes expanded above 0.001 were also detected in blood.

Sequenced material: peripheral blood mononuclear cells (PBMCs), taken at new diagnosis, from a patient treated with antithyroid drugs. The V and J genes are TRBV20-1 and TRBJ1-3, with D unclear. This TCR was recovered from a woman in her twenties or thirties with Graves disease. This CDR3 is CSATTAGNTIYF. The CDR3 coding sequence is TGCAGTGCTACTACGGCTGGAAACACCATATATTTT.